These 4 T cell receptor beta chains came from one sample sequenced in a study of CD8+ T cells in alopecia areata. The treatment was: oral pan-JAK inhibitor, 5-10 mg twice daily. Once RNA had been extracted, it was reverse transcribed into cDNA to act as the sequencing template. Profiled with immunoSEQ multiplex PCR; TCRdb holds only in-frame clones, not every one. The sample carries 190,000 or so clones, roughly 62% recorded once. The sequencing here drew on CD8+ T cells sorted from blood, taken at week 24, from a patient treated with tofacitinib. The receptors were sampled from a human donor with alopecia areata.

The chain joins TRBV7-8 to TRBJ2-5; 9 bases agree with TRBD2. The CDR3 loop spans 16 amino acids. J lost 3 bases, V lost 4 bases, and 9 bases had no gene match. Germline V gene sequence: CDR1 SGHVS, CDR2 FQNEAQ. The chain's CDR3 is CASSSRTSVLEETQYF. In DNA, the CDR3 is TGTGCCAGCAGCTCTAGGACTAGCGTGCTGGAAGAGACCCAGTACTTC.

The table lists this clone with a few counts. The chain recombines TRBV20-1 with TRBJ2-5; the D is unclear. V gave up 0 bases and J gave up 7 bases, with 6 bases separating them. CDR1 is DFQATT and CDR2 is SNEGSKA in the germline V gene (reference sequence). This CDR3 contains 11 residues. The CDR3 sequence is CSARDSGTQYF. CDR3 bases: TGCAGTGCTAGAGATTCAGGGACCCAGTACTTC.

The rearrangement joins TRBV5-6 to TRBJ1-2, with 7 bases aligning to TRBD1. The CDR3 extends over 17 amino acids. Trimming took 3 bases from V and 2 from J; bases not matched to a gene: 13. Germline values: CDR1 SGHDT, CDR2 YYEEEE. The CDR3 region has the DNA TGTGCCAGCAGCTCTTTGTGGGAGGGACAGAACAACTATGGCTACACCTTC. As protein: CASSSLWEGQNNYGYTF.

The rearrangement links TRBV2 to TRBJ1-5; no clear D gene. Germline CDR1 reads SNHLY; CDR2 reads FYNNEI. This CDR3 region has 15 residues. Trimming removed 5 bases at V and 3 bases at J, with 14 bases between. CDR3 amino acids: CASSPRLRNNQPQHF. In DNA, the CDR3 is TGTGCCAGCAGTCCCCGACTGAGAAACAATCAGCCCCAGCATTTT.